Included here is one T cell receptor (beta chain) sequence, with context. What it recognizes is unknown. CDR3 length equals 15 residues. Germline values: CDR1 GTSNPN, CDR2 SVGIG (reference sequence). Trimming took 2 bases from V and 0 from J, leaving 11 bases between them. Some clones are missing from TCRdb's copy, which holds only in-frame ones; the method was immunoSEQ multiplex PCR. Of some 110,000 clones listed, around 85% are singletons. The data belong to a study of T cell responses to AZD1222 COVID-19 vaccine. Whole-study findings and limits: Targets within unmutated variant regions were reportedly found for nearly half of spike-specific TCRs.

This TCR was sampled from an adult who received the AZD1222 COVID-19 vaccine. This sample comprised peripheral blood, obtained 28 days after the second AZD1222 dose. This chain joins TRBV30 and TRBJ1-3; tentative D call: TRBD1 (6 bases). The CDR3 sequence is CAWSLGGLSGNTIYF. CDR3 DNA: TGTGCCTGGAGTTTGGGGGGGCTCTCTGGAAACACCATATATTTT.